This passage covers 16 T cell receptor beta chains from one sample sequenced in a study of CXCR3-negative and CXCR3-positive naive CD8 T cells. UMI-labeled 5' RACE TRB cDNA libraries were prepared from the cells. TCRdb re-analyzed the 5' RACE reads; it lists each CDR3 protein once, without DNA. This sample's table has 70,000 to 95,000 distinct CDR3 sequences. Sequencing input: naive CXCR3- CD8+ T cells from blood. The subset denotes: CD45RO-CCR7+CD27+CD95- naive CD8+ T cells lacking CXCR3 (TNR3-). Receptors were obtained from a human donor in good health. Some clones in this sample may be carry-over from other donors' samples.

The chain links TRBV12-3 or TRBV12-4 to TRBJ1-2; TCRdb's assignment of TRBD1 cannot be checked, as there is no DNA. The CDR3 is 15 residues long. CDR3 region: CASSPGQGIRDGYTF.

The rearrangement uses TRBV7-9 and TRBJ1-1; TCRdb calls TRBD1, which cannot be checked without DNA. From germline, CDR1 is SEHNR and CDR2 FQNEAQ (reference sequence). The length of the CDR3 is 14 residues. The chain's CDR3 is CASRAGTGVPEAFF.

The chain recombines TRBV6-4 with TRBJ2-1; without DNA, the TCRdb call of TRBD2 cannot be checked. The CDR3 has 16 residues. From germline, CDR1 is MRHNA and CDR2 SNTAGT. The CDR3 here is CASSDSASGEYNEQFF.

The chain combines TRBV4-1 with TRBJ1-2; without DNA, the TCRdb call of TRBD1 cannot be checked. Germline CDR1 and CDR2: MGHRA and YSYEKL. CDR3 length equals 15 residues. CDR3 protein: CASSPFGQGDYGYTF.

The rearrangement joins TRBV7-6 to TRBJ2-1; the TCRdb call, TRBD2, lacks DNA for checking. This CDR3 has 20 amino acids. Germline CDR1 is SGHVS and CDR2 is FNYEAQ. CDR3 protein: CASSSSLKTGLVHPGNEQFF.

This rearrangement joins TRBV12-3 or TRBV12-4 to TRBJ2-1; TCRdb reports TRBD2, a call that lacks DNA to check it against. CDR3 size: 15 residues. The CDR3 loop reads CASSPGGGGLNEQFF.

The chain recombines TRBV29-1 with TRBJ2-1; as DNA is missing, the TRBD1 call by TCRdb cannot be tested. Germline loops: CDR1 SQVTM, CDR2 ANQGSEA. The CDR3 spans 13 residues. The CDR3 loop is CSASGAAYNEQFF.

J is TRBJ1-1 and V is TRBV5-5. The CDR3 contains 13 residues. CDR1 is SGHKS and CDR2 is YYEKEE in the germline V gene (reference sequence). The CDR3 is CASSSQATPEAFF.

V gene TRBV20-1 combines with J gene TRBJ2-7; with no DNA, the TCRdb D assignment of TRBD1 cannot be verified. Germline V gene data show CDR1 as DFQATT and CDR2 as SNEGSKA (reference sequence). This CDR3 region has 17 residues. The CDR3 region is CSARDHLIMTGFYEQYF.

The chain couples TRBV7-6 to TRBJ1-6. Germline CDR1 and CDR2: SGHVS and FNYEAQ. The length of the CDR3 is 14 residues. CDR3 residues: CASSLTSWNSPLHF.

CDR3 amino acids: CASHPEPSTYNEQFF. The chain is built from TRBV6-5 and TRBJ2-1; the D call from TCRdb, TRBD1, cannot be confirmed without DNA. The CDR3 contains 15 residues. Per the germline V gene, CDR1 is MNHEY and CDR2 is SVGAGI.

This chain joins TRBV29-1 and TRBJ2-2; without DNA, the TCRdb call of TRBD2 cannot be checked. The germline V gene has CDR1 SQVTM and CDR2 ANQGSEA. This CDR3 is built from 19 residues. CDR3 residues: CSVEERGSESGGRTGELFF.

V gene TRBV29-1 combines with J gene TRBJ2-1; TCRdb picks TRBD1, but there is no DNA to check that call. Germline loops: CDR1 SQVTM, CDR2 ANQGSEA. The length of the CDR3 is 19 residues. The CDR3 spells CSVHLTGESVRGDPNEQFF.

This sequence joins TRBV7-9 and TRBJ1-4; TCRdb selects TRBD1, and the lack of DNA leaves this call unchecked. Per germline, CDR1 SEHNR and CDR2 FQNEAQ (reference sequence). CDR3 length equals 19 residues. The chain's CDR3 is CASSFPPGQGYSTNEKLFF.

The rearrangement joins TRBV7-2 to TRBJ2-7; TCRdb outputs TRBD2, but without DNA this stays unchecked. The CDR3 covers 15 residues. Looked up from germline, CDR1 is SGHTA and CDR2 is FQGNSA. The CDR3 sequence is CASSIAGASSYEQYF.

The rearrangement uses TRBV12-5 and TRBJ1-1; TCRdb reports TRBD1, a call that lacks DNA to check it against. The CDR3 has 15 residues. Looked up from germline, CDR1 is LGHNT and CDR2 is FRNRAP. The CDR3 reads CASGTGTLQNTEAFF.